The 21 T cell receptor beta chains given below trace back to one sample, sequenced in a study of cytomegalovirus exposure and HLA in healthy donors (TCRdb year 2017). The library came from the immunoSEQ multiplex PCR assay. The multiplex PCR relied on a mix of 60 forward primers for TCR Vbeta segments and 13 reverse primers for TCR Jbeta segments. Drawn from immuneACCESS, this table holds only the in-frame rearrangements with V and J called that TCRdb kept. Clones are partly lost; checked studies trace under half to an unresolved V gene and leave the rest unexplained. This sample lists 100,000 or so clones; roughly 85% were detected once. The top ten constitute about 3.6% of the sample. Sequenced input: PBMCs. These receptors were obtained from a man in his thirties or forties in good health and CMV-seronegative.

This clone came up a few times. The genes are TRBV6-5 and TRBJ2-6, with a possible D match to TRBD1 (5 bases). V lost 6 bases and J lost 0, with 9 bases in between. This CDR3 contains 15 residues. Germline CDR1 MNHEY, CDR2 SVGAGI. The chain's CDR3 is CASRSQVSGANVLTF. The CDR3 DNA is TGTGCCAGCAGATCACAGGTCTCTGGGGCCAACGTCCTGACTTTC.

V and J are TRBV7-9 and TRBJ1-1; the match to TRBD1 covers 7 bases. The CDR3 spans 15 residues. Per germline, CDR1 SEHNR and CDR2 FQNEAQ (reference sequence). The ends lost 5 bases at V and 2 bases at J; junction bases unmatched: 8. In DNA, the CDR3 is TGTGCCAGCAGCCCATGGGGGACAGTAAACACTGAAGCTTTCTTT. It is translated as CASSPWGTVNTEAFF.

The CDR3 spells CASSISQFTDTQYF. DNA for the CDR3: TGTGCCAGTAGTATAAGTCAGTTCACAGATACGCAGTATTTT. The chain employs TRBV19 and TRBJ2-3; no reliable D call. Germline CDR1 reads LNHDA; CDR2 reads SQIVND (reference sequence). The CDR3 spans 14 residues. V was cut by 2 bases and J by 2 bases, with 8 bases left in between.

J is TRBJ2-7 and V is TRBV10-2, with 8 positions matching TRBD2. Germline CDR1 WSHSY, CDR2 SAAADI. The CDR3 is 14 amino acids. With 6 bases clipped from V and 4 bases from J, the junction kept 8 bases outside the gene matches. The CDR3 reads CASSEVGLAYEQYF. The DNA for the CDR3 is TGCGCCAGCAGCGAGGTAGGACTAGCTTACGAGCAGTACTTC.

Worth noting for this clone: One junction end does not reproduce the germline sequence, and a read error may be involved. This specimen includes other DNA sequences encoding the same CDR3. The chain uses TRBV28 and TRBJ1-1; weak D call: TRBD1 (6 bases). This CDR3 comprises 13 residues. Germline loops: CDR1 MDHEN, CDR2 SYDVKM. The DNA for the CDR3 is TGTGCCAGCAGTAACAGGGCTTACACTGAGGCTTTCTTT. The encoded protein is CASSNRAYTEAFF.

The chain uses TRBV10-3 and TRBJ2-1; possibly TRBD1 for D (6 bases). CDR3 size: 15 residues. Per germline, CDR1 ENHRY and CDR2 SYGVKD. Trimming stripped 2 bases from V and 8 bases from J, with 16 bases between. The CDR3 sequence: CAISEPRTGFHEQFF. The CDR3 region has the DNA TGTGCCATCAGTGAGCCCCGTACAGGGTTCCATGAGCAGTTCTTC.

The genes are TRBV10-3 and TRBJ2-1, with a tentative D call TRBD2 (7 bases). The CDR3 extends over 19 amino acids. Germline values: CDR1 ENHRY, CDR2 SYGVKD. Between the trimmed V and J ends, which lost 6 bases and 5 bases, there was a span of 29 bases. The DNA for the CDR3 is TGTGCCATCAGGGGACACGGGGCTACTAGCGCCCGGAATAACAATGAGCAGTTCTTC. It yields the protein CAIRGHGATSARNNNEQFF.

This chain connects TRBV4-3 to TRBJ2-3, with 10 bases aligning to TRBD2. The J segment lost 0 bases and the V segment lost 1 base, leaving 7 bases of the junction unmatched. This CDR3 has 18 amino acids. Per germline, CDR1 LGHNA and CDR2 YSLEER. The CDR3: CASSQGLAGPTSTDTQYF. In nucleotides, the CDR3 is TGCGCCAGCAGCCAAGGACTAGCGGGCCCCACTAGCACAGATACGCAGTATTTT.

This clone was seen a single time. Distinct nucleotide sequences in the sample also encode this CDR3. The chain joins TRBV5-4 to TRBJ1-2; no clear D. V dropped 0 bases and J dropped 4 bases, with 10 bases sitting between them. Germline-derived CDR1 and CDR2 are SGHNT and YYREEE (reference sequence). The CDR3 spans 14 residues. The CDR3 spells CASSLAGGSYGYTF. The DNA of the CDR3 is TGTGCCAGCAGCTTGGCGGGAGGCTCCTATGGCTACACCTTC.

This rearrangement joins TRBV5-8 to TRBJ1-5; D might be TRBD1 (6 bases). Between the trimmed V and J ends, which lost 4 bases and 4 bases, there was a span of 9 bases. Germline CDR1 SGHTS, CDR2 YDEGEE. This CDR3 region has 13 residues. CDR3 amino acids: CASSGDRNQPQHF. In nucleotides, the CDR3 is TGTGCCAGCAGCGGAGACAGGAATCAGCCCCAGCATTTT.

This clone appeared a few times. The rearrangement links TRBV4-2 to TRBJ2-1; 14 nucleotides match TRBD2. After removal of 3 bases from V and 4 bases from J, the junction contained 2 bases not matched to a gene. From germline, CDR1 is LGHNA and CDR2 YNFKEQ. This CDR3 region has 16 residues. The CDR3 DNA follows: TGTGCCAGCAGCCAGGGGACTAGCGGGGGATACAATGAGCAGTTCTTC. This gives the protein CASSQGTSGGYNEQFF.

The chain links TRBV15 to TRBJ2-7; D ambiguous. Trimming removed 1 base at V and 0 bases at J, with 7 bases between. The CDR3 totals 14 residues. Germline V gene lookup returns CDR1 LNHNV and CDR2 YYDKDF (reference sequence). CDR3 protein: CATSRGGSSYEQYF. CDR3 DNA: TGTGCCACCAGCAGAGGAGGCAGCTCCTACGAGCAGTACTTC.

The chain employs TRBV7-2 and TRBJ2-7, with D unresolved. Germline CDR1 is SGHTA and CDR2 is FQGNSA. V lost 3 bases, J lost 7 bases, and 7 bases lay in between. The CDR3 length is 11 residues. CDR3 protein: CASSFHAEQYF. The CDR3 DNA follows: TGTGCCAGCAGCTTTCACGCGGAGCAGTACTTC.

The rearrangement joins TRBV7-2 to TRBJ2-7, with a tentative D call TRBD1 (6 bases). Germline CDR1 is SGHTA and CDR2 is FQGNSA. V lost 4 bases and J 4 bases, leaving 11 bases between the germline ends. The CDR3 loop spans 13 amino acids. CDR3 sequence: CASSSTGPYEQYF. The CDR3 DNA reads TGTGCCAGCAGCTCGACAGGACCTTACGAGCAGTACTTC.

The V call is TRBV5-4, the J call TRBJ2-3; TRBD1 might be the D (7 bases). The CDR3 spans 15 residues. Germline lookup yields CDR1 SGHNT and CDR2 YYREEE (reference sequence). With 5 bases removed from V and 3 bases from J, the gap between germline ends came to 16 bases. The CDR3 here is CASSNGGGMTDTQYF. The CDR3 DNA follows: TGTGCCAGCAGTAATGGAGGGGGCATGACAGATACGCAGTATTTT.

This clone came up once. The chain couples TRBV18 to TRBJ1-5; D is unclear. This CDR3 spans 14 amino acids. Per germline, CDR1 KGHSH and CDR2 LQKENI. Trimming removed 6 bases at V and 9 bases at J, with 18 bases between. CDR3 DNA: TGTGCCAGCTCTCGTACTCCCGGGGTTGGGCCCCAGCATTTT. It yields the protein CASSRTPGVGPQHF.

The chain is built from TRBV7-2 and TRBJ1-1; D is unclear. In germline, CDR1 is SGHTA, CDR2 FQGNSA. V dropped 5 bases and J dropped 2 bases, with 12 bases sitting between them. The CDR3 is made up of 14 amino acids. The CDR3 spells CASSPYAANTEAFF. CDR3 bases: TGTGCCAGCAGCCCCTACGCGGCTAACACTGAAGCTTTCTTT.

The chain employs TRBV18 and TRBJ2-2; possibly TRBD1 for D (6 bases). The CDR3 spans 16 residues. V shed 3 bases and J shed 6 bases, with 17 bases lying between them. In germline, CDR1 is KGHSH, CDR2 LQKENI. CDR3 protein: CASSPAGGQSAGELFF. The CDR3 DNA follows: TGTGCCAGCTCACCCGCTGGTGGACAGTCGGCCGGGGAGCTGTTTTTT.

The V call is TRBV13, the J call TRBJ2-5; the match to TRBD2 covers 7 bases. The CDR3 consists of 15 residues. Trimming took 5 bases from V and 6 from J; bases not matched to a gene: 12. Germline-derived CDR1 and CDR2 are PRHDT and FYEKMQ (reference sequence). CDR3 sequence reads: CASSPSGGGEKTQYF. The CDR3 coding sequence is TGTGCCAGCAGCCCATCGGGGGGTGGAGAAAAGACCCAGTACTTC. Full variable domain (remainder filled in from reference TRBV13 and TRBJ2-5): AAGVIQSPRHLIKEKRETATLKCYPIPRHDTVYWYQQGPGQDPQFLISFYEKMQSDKGSIPDRFSAQQFSDYHSELNMSSLELGDSALYFCASSPSGGGEKTQYFGPGTRLLVL.

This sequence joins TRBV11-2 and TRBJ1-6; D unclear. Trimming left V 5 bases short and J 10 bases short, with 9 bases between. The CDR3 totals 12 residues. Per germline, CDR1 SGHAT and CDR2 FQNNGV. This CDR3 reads CASSILDSPLHF. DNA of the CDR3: TGTGCCAGCAGCATTCTAGACTCACCCCTCCACTTT.

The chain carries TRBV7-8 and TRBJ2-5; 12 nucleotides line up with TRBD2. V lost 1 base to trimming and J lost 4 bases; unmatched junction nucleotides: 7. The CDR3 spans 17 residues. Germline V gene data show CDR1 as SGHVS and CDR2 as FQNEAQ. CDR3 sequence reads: CASSLDLLAGGVETQYF. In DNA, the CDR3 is TGTGCCAGCAGCTTAGATCTACTAGCGGGAGGCGTAGAGACCCAGTACTTC.